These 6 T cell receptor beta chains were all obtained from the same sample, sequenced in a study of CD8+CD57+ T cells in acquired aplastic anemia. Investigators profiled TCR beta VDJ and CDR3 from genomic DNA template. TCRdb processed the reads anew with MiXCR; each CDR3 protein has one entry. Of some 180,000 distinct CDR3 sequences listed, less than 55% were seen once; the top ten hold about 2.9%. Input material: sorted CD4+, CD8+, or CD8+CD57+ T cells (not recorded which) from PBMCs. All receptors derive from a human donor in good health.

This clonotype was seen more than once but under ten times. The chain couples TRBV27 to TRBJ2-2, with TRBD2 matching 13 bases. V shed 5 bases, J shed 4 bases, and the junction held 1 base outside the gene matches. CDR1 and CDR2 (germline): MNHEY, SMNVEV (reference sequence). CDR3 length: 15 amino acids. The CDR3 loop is CASSRTSGSTGELFF. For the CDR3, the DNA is TGTGCCAGCAGTAGGACTAGCGGGAGCACCGGGGAGCTGTTTTTT.

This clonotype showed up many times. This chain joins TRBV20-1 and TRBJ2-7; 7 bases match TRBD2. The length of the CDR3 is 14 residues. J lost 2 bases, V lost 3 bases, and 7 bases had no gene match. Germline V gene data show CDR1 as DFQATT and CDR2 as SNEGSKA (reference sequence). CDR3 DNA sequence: TGCAGTGCTAGTCCATCGGGAGGCCCCTACGAGCAGTACTTC. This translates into CSASPSGGPYEQYF.

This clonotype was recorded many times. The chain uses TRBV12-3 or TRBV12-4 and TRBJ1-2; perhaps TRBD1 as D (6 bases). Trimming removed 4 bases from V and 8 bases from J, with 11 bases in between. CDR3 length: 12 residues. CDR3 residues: CASSSTGIGYTF. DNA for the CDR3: TGTGCCAGCAGTTCAACAGGGATCGGCTACACCTTC.

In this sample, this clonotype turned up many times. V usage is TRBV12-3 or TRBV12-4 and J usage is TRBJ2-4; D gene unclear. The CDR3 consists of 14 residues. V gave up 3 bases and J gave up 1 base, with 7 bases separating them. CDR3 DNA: TGTGCCAGCAGTTTGGAGAACGCCAAAAACATTCAGTACTTC. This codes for CASSLENAKNIQYF.

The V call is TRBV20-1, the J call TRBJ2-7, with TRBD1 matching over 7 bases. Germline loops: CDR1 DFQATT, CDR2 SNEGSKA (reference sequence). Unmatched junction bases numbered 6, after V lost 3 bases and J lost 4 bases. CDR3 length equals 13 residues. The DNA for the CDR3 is TGCAGTGCTAGGACAGGGTGGGGGTACGAGCAGTACTTC. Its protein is CSARTGWGYEQYF.

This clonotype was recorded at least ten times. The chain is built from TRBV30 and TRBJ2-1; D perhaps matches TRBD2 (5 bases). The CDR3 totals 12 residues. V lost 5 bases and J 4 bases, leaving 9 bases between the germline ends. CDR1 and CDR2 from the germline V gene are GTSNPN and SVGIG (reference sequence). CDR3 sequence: CAWHTRYNEQFF. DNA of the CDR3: TGTGCCTGGCACACTAGGTACAATGAGCAGTTCTTC. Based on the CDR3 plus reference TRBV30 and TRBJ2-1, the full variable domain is SQTIHQWPATLVQPVGSPLSLECTVEGTSNPNLYWYRQAAGRGLQLLFYSVGIGQISSEVPQNLSASRPQDRQFILSSKKLLLSDSGFYLCAWHTRYNEQFFGPGTRLTVL.